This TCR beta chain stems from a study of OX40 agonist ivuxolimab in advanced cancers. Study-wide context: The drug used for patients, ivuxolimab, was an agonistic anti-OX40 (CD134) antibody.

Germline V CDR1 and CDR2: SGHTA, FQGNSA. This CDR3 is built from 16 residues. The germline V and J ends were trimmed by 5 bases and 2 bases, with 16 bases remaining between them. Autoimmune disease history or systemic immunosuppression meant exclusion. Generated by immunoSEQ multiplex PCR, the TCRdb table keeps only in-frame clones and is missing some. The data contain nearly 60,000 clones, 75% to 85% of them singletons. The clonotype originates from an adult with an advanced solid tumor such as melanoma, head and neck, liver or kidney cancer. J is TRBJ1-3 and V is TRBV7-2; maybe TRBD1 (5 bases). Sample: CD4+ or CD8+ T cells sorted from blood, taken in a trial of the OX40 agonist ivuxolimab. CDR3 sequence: CASSPILDRTGNTIYF. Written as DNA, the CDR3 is TGTGCCAGCAGCCCTATTCTCGACAGAACTGGAAACACCATATATTTT. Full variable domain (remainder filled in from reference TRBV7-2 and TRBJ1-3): GAGVSQSPSNKVTEKGKDVELRCDPISGHTALYWYRQSLGQGLEFLIYFQGNSAPDKSGLPSDRFSAERTGGSVSTLTIQRTQQEDSAVYLCASSPILDRTGNTIYFGEGSWLTVV.